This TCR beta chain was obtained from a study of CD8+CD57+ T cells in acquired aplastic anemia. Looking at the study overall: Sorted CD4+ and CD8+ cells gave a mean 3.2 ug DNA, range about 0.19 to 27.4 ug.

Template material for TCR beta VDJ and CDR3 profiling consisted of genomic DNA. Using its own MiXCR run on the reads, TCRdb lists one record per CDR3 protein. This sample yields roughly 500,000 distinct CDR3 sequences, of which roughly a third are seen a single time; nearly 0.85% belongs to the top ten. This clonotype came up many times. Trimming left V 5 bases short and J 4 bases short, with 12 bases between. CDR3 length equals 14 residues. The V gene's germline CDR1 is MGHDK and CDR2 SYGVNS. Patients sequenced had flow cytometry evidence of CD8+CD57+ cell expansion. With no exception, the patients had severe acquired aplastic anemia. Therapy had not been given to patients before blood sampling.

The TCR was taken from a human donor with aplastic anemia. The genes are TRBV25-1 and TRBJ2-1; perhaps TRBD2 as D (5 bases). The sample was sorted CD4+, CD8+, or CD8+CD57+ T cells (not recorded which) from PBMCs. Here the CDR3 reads CASSRGQTYNEQFF. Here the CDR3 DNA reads TGTGCCAGCAGTAGAGGGCAGACGTACAATGAGCAGTTCTTC.